Each of the 24 T cell receptor beta chains below was sequenced from the same sample in a study of human T cells and chemical hapten exposure. Time point described: patch test 1, 2 weeks after DPC sensitization. Treatment: therapeutic diphenylcyclopropenone sensitization with weekly scalp DPC. TCRdb re-called the RACE reads through MiXCR, storing one row per CDR3 protein. The data show a few hundred thousand distinct CDR3 sequences, 4% to 5.5% seen once. The sequencing used whole blood, collected in connection with sensitization to the hapten diphenylcyclopropenone (DPC). Every receptor here comes from a woman aged 50 to 65 with alopecia areata. Some clones in this sample may be carry-over from other donors' samples.

The sample holds a few counts of this clonotype. The V gene is TRBV4-3, the J gene TRBJ2-5; D gene unclear. Looked up from germline, CDR1 is LGHNA and CDR2 is YSLEER. V shed 0 bases and J shed 5 bases, with 13 bases lying between them. The CDR3 is made up of 15 amino acids. CDR3 region: CASSQEGEPEETQYF. CDR3 nucleotides: TGCGCCAGCAGCCAAGAGGGCGAGCCGGAGGAGACCCAGTACTTC.

This chain joins TRBV3-1 and TRBJ1-2; TRBD1 aligns across 11 bases. The CDR3 spans 15 residues. Trimming removed 4 bases from V and 6 bases from J; junction bases left unmatched: 7. Germline-derived CDR1 and CDR2 are LGHDT and YNNKEL (reference sequence). The CDR3 DNA is TGTGCCAGCAGCCTGGGACAGGGGGTTTATGATGGCTACACCTTC. This codes for CASSLGQGVYDGYTF. Full variable domain (rest looked up from reference TRBV3-1 and TRBJ1-2): DTAVSQTPKYLVTQMGNDKSIKCEQNLGHDTMYWYKQDSKKFLKIMFSYNNKELIINETVPNRFSPKSPDKAHLNLHINSLELGDSAVYFCASSLGQGVYDGYTFGSGTRLTVV.

As regards this clonotype: A much bigger clone sits one base away, suggesting this may be a read error. The chain carries TRBV6-2 or TRBV6-3 and TRBJ2-7; a possible D gene is TRBD2 (6 bases). The CDR3 loop spans 13 amino acids. The V gene lost 11 bases and the J gene lost 5 bases, with 19 bases spanning the gap. In germline, CDR1 is MNHEY, CDR2 SVGEGT. The CDR3: CAFIKVGGNEQYF. CDR3 coding DNA: TGTGCCTTCATCAAGGTGGGAGGAAACGAGCAGTACTTC.

This clonotype was seen repeatedly, ten times or more. The CDR3 here is CASSRRGLANTGELFF. The CDR3 DNA follows: TGTGCCAGCAGCCGACGGGGACTAGCGAACACCGGGGAGCTGTTTTTT. The V call is TRBV5-6, the J call TRBJ2-2; 8 bases align to TRBD2. The J segment lost 0 bases and the V segment lost 4 bases, leaving 5 bases of the junction unmatched. CDR3 length: 16 residues. The germline gives CDR1 SGHDT, CDR2 YYEEEE.

This chain connects TRBV7-9 to TRBJ1-3; D possibly corresponds to TRBD1 (5 bases). Germline loops: CDR1 SEHNR, CDR2 FQNEAQ (reference sequence). The CDR3 extends over 15 amino acids. V dropped 5 bases and J dropped 4 bases, with 15 bases sitting between them. CDR3 coding DNA: TGTGCCAGCAGCGTTGGGGCTAAGGGAGGAAACACCATATATTTT. Protein: CASSVGAKGGNTIYF.

In this sample, this clonotype turned up many times. The J gene is TRBJ1-2, the V gene TRBV10-3, with 7 bases that match TRBD1. V was clipped by 5 bases and J by 8 bases; unmatched bases: 2. The CDR3 has 11 residues. The germline V gene encodes CDR1 ENHRY and CDR2 SYGVKD. DNA of the CDR3: TGTGCCATCAGTAGGGGGCTCGGCTACACCTTC. Encoded protein: CAISRGLGYTF.

Ten or more counts support this clonotype. The chain joins TRBV4-1 to TRBJ2-7; D gene unclear. CDR1 is MGHRA, CDR2 YSYEKL, per germline. CDR3 length: 14 residues. V dropped 1 base and J dropped 0 bases, with 7 bases sitting between them. The CDR3 sequence: CASSQVEHSYEQYF. For the CDR3, the DNA is TGCGCCAGCAGCCAAGTAGAGCACTCCTACGAGCAGTACTTC.

At least ten counts were recorded for this clonotype. The DNA for the CDR3 is TGCAGCGATTCCGGACAGCGCAGCTATGGCTACACCTTC. Its protein is CSDSGQRSYGYTF. The chain recombines TRBV29-1 with TRBJ1-2; weak D call: TRBD1 (6 bases). The V end lost 7 bases, the J end lost 4 bases, and 16 bases lay between the germline ends. This CDR3 comprises 13 residues. Per the germline V gene, CDR1 is SQVTM and CDR2 is ANQGSEA.

This clonotype was seen ten or more times. The V and J genes are TRBV4-1 and TRBJ1-1, with D tentatively TRBD1 (6 bases). V shed 1 base and J shed 1 base, with 13 bases lying between them. Looked up from germline, CDR1 is MGHRA and CDR2 is YSYEKL. This CDR3 region has 16 residues. CDR3 nucleotide sequence: TGCGCCAGCAGCCAAGCCCGCGGGGGCGCGAACACTGAAGCTTTCTTT. Encoded protein: CASSQARGGANTEAFF.

This clonotype has at least ten counts. The V and J genes are TRBV2 and TRBJ1-2; D may be TRBD1 (5 bases). Trimming removed 1 base at V and 4 bases at J, with 19 bases between. Germline CDR1 and CDR2: SNHLY and FYNNEI. The CDR3 contains 17 residues. The CDR3 region is CASSEGPGSEGSYGYTF. The CDR3 DNA sequence: TGTGCCAGCAGTGAAGGTCCAGGATCTGAGGGGTCCTATGGCTACACCTTC.

V usage is TRBV29-1 and J usage is TRBJ2-1, with 7 bases aligning to TRBD1. V trimming: 8 bases; J trimming: 6 bases; junction bases outside the gene matches: 13. This CDR3 contains 14 residues. The germline V gene encodes CDR1 SQVTM and CDR2 ANQGSEA. The CDR3, as DNA: TGCAGCTTTAGGACAGGTCTAACTTTCAATGAGCAGTTCTTC. Residues: CSFRTGLTFNEQFF.

This clonotype came up many times. The chain employs TRBV5-1 and TRBJ1-1; TRBD1 is a possible D gene (5 bases). CDR1 is SGHRS, CDR2 YFSETQ, per germline. CDR3 length: 14 residues. V lost 5 bases, J lost 3 bases, and 14 bases lay in between. This CDR3 reads CASSGAGRDTEAFF. Written as DNA, the CDR3 is TGCGCCAGCAGTGGGGCAGGGAGGGACACTGAAGCTTTCTTT.

Many counts were recorded for this clonotype. This sequence joins TRBV7-2 and TRBJ1-2; the match to TRBD1 covers 9 bases. Per the germline V gene, CDR1 is SGHTA and CDR2 is FQGNSA. Trimming removed 5 bases from V and 8 bases from J; junction bases left unmatched: 12. There are 15 residues in the CDR3. As DNA, the CDR3 is TGTGCCAGCAGCCCAGGGGACAGGGACCATGAAGGCTACACCTTC. This sequence encodes CASSPGDRDHEGYTF.

The table lists this clonotype with a few counts. This chain links TRBV7-2 with TRBJ1-4, with 11 bases identical to TRBD1. The CDR3 loop spans 17 amino acids. Germline loops: CDR1 SGHTA, CDR2 FQGNSA. The J segment lost 0 bases and the V segment lost 3 bases, leaving 3 bases of the junction unmatched. CDR3 sequence (DNA): TGTGCCAGCAGCTTCCGGACAGGGGGCTCAACTAATGAAAAACTGTTTTTT. It codes for CASSFRTGGSTNEKLFF.

This clonotype was seen ten or more times. J is TRBJ1-2 and V is TRBV28; TRBD1 might be the D (6 bases). The CDR3 is made up of 13 amino acids. V shed 6 bases and J shed 4 bases, with 12 bases lying between them. Germline CDR1 reads MDHEN; CDR2 reads SYDVKM. The DNA for the CDR3 is TGTGCCAGCAGCTCACAGGGTTCCTATGGCTACACCTTC. The encoded protein is CASSSQGSYGYTF.

This clonotype showed up many times. V is TRBV7-9 and J is TRBJ1-4, with 9 bases aligning to TRBD1. Germline V gene lookup returns CDR1 SEHNR and CDR2 FQNEAQ (reference sequence). This CDR3 is 16 amino acids long. With 6 bases clipped from V and 4 bases from J, the junction kept 9 bases outside the gene matches. As DNA, the CDR3 is TGTGCCAGCAGTTCCGGGACAGGGACTTTTAATGAAAAACTGTTTTTT. Translation: CASSSGTGTFNEKLFF.

The chain combines TRBV10-3 with TRBJ2-7; D is uncertain. V was trimmed by 5 bases and J by 0 bases, leaving 5 bases between them. Germline CDR1 reads ENHRY; CDR2 reads SYGVKD. The length of the CDR3 is 12 residues. As DNA, the CDR3 is TGTGCCATCAGTCCAGACTCCTACGAGCAGTACTTC. Translated, it gives CAISPDSYEQYF.

This clonotype was seen many times. The V call is TRBV4-1, the J call TRBJ2-7, with 9 bases fitting TRBD1. CDR1 is MGHRA and CDR2 is YSYEKL in the germline V gene. The CDR3 runs 14 residues. V lost 0 bases and J lost 6; bases outside the gene matches: 3. The CDR3 nucleotides are TGCGCCAGCAGCCAAGAAACAGGGGGCGGCGAGCAGTACTTC. Its protein product is CASSQETGGGEQYF.

This clonotype was recorded many times. V and J are TRBV7-2 and TRBJ2-3, with 11 bases matching TRBD2. The germline V gene encodes CDR1 SGHTA and CDR2 FQGNSA. Trimming removed 5 bases from V and 5 bases from J; junction bases left unmatched: 9. The CDR3 is 16 amino acids. The CDR3 bases are TGTGCCAGCAGCCTATCCGGGACTAGCGGCCAAGATACGCAGTATTTT. It encodes CASSLSGTSGQDTQYF.

This clonotype was counted ten times or more. The chain links TRBV4-3 to TRBJ2-7; D call uncertain. CDR3 size: 15 residues. V lost 0 bases, J lost 6 bases, and 15 bases lay in between. Germline lookup yields CDR1 LGHNA and CDR2 YSLEER. This CDR3 is CASSQDPITGFEQYF. The CDR3 nucleotides read TGCGCCAGCAGCCAAGATCCGATTACCGGGTTCGAGCAGTACTTC.

This clonotype has a count of ten or more. This chain joins TRBV20-1 and TRBJ2-1; TRBD2 matches 9 bases. Germline V gene sequence: CDR1 DFQATT, CDR2 SNEGSKA (reference sequence). After removal of 2 bases from V and 8 bases from J, the junction contained 7 bases not matched to a gene. This CDR3 spans 14 amino acids. The CDR3 region has the DNA TGCAGTGCTAGACCCGAACTAGCGGGCCATGAGCAGTTCTTC. It is translated as CSARPELAGHEQFF.

This chain connects TRBV30 to TRBJ2-2; D possibly matches TRBD1 or TRBD2 (6 bases each). Germline values: CDR1 GTSNPN, CDR2 SVGIG (reference sequence). This CDR3 spans 13 amino acids. V lost 0 bases and J lost 8, with 10 bases in between. CDR3 DNA sequence: TGTGCCTGGAGTGTTTCGGGGGCAGGGGAGCTGTTTTTT. This translates into CAWSVSGAGELFF. Variable domain in full (rest from reference TRBV30 and TRBJ2-2): SQTIHQWPATLVQPVGSPLSLECTVEGTSNPNLYWYRQAAGRGLQLLFYSVGIGQISSEVPQNLSASRPQDRQFILSSKKLLLSDSGFYLCAWSVSGAGELFFGEGSRLTVL.

This clonotype has only a few counts. This clone may be a read error of a much larger clone one base away. This chain connects TRBV28 to TRBJ1-1; perhaps TRBD1 as D (5 bases). The CDR3 has 14 residues. Germline CDR1 and CDR2: MDHEN and SYDVKM. Trimming stripped 4 bases from V and 1 base from J, with 10 bases between. CDR3 sequence: CASSSSGTNTEAFF. CDR3 sequence (DNA): TGTGCCAGCAGTTCGTCAGGGACGAACACTGAAGCTTTCTTT.

This clonotype turned up a few times. The J gene is TRBJ1-6, the V gene TRBV7-8; 8 bases are shared with TRBD1. Germline V gene sequence: CDR1 SGHVS, CDR2 FQNEAQ. The V and J ends lost 6 bases and 10 bases, in that order; junction bases with no gene match: 8. The CDR3 is 14 amino acids. CDR3 amino acids: CASSQDRVGSPLHF. CDR3 DNA: TGTGCCAGCAGTCAGGACAGGGTGGGATCACCCCTCCACTTT.